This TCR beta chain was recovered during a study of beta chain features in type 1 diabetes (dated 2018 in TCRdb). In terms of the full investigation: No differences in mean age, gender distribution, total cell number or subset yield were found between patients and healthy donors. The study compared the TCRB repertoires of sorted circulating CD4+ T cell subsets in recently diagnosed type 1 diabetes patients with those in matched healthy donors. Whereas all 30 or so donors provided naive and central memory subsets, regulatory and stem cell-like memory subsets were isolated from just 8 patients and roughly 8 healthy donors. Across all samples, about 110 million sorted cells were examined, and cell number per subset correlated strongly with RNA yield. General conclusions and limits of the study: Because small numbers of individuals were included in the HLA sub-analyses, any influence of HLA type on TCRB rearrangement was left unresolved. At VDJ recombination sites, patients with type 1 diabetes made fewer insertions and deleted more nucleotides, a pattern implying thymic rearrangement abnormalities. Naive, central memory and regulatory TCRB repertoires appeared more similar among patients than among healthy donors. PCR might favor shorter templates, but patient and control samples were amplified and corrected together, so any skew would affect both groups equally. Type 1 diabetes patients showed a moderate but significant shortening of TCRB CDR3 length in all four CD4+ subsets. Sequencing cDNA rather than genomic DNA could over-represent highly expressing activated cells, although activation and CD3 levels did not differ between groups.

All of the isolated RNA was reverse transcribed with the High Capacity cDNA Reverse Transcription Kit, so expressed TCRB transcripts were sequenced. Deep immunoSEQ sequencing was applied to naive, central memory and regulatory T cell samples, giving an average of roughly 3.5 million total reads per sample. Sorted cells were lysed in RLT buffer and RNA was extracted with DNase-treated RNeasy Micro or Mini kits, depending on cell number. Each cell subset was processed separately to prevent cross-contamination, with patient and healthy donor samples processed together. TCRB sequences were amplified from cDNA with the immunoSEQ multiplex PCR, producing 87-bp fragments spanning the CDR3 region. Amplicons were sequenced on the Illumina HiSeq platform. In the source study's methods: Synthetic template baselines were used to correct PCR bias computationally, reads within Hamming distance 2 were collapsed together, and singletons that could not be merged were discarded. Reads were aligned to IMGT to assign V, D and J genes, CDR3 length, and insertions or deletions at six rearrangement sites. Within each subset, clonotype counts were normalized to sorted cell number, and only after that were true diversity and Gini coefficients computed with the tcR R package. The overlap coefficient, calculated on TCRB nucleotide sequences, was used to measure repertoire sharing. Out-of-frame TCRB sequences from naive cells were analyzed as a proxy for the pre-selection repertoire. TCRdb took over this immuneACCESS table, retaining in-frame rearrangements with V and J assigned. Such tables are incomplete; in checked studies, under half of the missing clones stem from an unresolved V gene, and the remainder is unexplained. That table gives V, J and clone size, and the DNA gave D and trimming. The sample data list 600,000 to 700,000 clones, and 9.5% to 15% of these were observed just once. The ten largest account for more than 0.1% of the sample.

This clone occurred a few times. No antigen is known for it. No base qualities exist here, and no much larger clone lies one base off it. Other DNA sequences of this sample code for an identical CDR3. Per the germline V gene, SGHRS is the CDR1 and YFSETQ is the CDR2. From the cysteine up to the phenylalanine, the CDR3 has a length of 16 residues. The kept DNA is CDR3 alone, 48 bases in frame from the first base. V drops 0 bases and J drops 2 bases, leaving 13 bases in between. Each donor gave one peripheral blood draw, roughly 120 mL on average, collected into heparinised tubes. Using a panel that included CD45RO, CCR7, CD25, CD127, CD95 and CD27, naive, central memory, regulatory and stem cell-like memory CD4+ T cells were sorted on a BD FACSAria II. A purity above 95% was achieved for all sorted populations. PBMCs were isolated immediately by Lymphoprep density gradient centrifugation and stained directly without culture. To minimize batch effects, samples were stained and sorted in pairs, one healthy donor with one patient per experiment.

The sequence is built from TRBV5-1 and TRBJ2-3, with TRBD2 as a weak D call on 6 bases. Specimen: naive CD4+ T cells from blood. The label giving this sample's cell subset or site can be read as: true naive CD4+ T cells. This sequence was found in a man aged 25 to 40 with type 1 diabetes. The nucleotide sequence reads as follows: TGCGCCAGCAGCTTGGAGGGTCGGAGGGACACAGATACGCAGTATTTT. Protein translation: CASSLEGRRDTDTQYF.